These T cell receptor beta chains were read from a single sample in a study of CD4+ T cells in melanoma. The assay was immunoSEQ multiplex PCR, and TCRdb's table has in-frame clones only and misses some. The sample shows 15,000 to 20,000 clones, over 70% of them seen only once. The sequenced sample was cells from a culture (not recorded whether cultured in vitro). The receptor set was obtained from a human donor with melanoma. Both conserved end residues are part of each CDR3. The D gene is left open where the match is weak. The size field is filled for only some rows; it gives once, few, many or a size class.

v_gene: TRBV5-4
abundance: NA
j_gene: TRBJ2-7
d_gene: TRBD2
CDR3nt: TGTGCCAGCAGCTCGGGGGCTAGCGGGGATGAGCAGTACTTC
CDR3aa: CASSSGASGDEQYF

v_gene: TRBV4-1
abundance: NA
j_gene: TRBJ2-1
d_gene: TRBD1
CDR3nt: TGCGCCAGCAGCCAAGGTCCGGGACAGGGATGGAATGAGCAGTTCTTC
CDR3aa: CASSQGPGQGWNEQFF

v_gene: TRBV5-1
abundance: NA
j_gene: TRBJ2-2
d_gene: NA
CDR3nt: TGCGCCAGCAGCGAAGGCGGGACTGCGAACACCGGGGAGCTGTTTTTT
CDR3aa: CASSEGGTANTGELFF

v_gene: TRBV7-9
abundance: NA
j_gene: TRBJ1-2
d_gene: NA
CDR3nt: TGTGCCAGCAGCTTGGCTCGGAAAGGGAGGGAACGAGCTAACTATGGCTACACCTTC
CDR3aa: CASSLARKGRERANYGYTF

v_gene: TRBV30
abundance: NA
j_gene: TRBJ1-2
d_gene: NA
CDR3nt: TGTGCCTGGAGTGTACGGGTTCCGGAGTATGGCTACACCTTC
CDR3aa: CAWSVRVPEYGYTF

v_gene: TRBV7-7
abundance: few
j_gene: TRBJ2-5
d_gene: TRBD2
CDR3nt: TGTGCTAGCAGCCCAACGGGACTAGCGGGCGAGGAGACCCAGTACTTC
CDR3aa: CASSPTGLAGEETQYF

v_gene: TRBV5-1
abundance: NA
j_gene: TRBJ2-3
d_gene: NA
CDR3nt: TGCGCCAGCAGCTTGGGGCCCGACACAGATACGCAGTATTTT
CDR3aa: CASSLGPDTDTQYF

v_gene: TRBV5-1
abundance: NA
j_gene: TRBJ1-6
d_gene: TRBD1
CDR3nt: TGCGCCAGCAGCCCCAGGACAGGAGACGCACCCCTCCACTTT
CDR3aa: CASSPRTGDAPLHF

v_gene: TRBV7-9
abundance: NA
j_gene: TRBJ1-4
d_gene: NA
CDR3nt: TGTGCCAGCAGCCCTGACCCGCGGGGAGAAAAACTGTTTTTT
CDR3aa: CASSPDPRGEKLFF

v_gene: TRBV28
abundance: NA
j_gene: TRBJ2-7
d_gene: NA
CDR3nt: TGTGCCAGCAGTTTTGTGGAATACGAGCAGTACTTC
CDR3aa: CASSFVEYEQYF

v_gene: TRBV5-1
abundance: NA
j_gene: TRBJ1-1
d_gene: NA
CDR3nt: TGCGCCAGCAGCTTGAGTGCGTTTCCCGACAGTTACACTGAAGCTTTCTTT
CDR3aa: CASSLSAFPDSYTEAFF

v_gene: TRBV10-3
abundance: NA
j_gene: TRBJ1-1
d_gene: TRBD1
CDR3nt: TGTGCCATCAGCCAACAGGGGAGGCAGAACACTGAAGCTTTCTTT
CDR3aa: CAISQQGRQNTEAFF

v_gene: TRBV7-2
abundance: NA
j_gene: TRBJ2-1
d_gene: TRBD2
CDR3nt: TGTGCCAGCAGCCGCGGACTAGCGGGGATCAATGAGCAGTTCTTC
CDR3aa: CASSRGLAGINEQFF

v_gene: TRBV4-1
abundance: NA
j_gene: TRBJ1-6
d_gene: TRBD1
CDR3nt: TGCGCCAGCAGCCGAGGAACAGGGGGCTCGAGCTCCTATAATTCACCCCTCCACTTT
CDR3aa: CASSRGTGGSSSYNSPLHF

v_gene: TRBV7-9
abundance: NA
j_gene: TRBJ2-1
d_gene: TRBD2
CDR3nt: TGTGCCAGCAGCCGCGGGGGTTACTCCTACAATGAGCAGTTCTTC
CDR3aa: CASSRGGYSYNEQFF

v_gene: TRBV20-1
abundance: NA
j_gene: TRBJ1-2
d_gene: NA
CDR3nt: TGCAGTGCCCAACGGGGGCAGGTACAGGGATTC
CDR3aa: CSAQRGQVQGF

v_gene: TRBV2
abundance: NA
j_gene: TRBJ2-6
d_gene: NA
CDR3nt: TGTGCCAGCACCAGACAGAGTCTCTCTGGGGCCAACGTCCTGACTTTC
CDR3aa: CASTRQSLSGANVLTF

v_gene: TRBV7-9
abundance: NA
j_gene: TRBJ2-3
d_gene: TRBD2
CDR3nt: TGTGCCAGCAGCTTACTATCAGGCGGGGGGGGTTCAGATACGCAGTATTTT
CDR3aa: CASSLLSGGGGSDTQYF

v_gene: TRBV29-1
abundance: NA
j_gene: TRBJ1-2
d_gene: NA
CDR3nt: TGCAGCGTTGCAATGGATACGTATGGCTACACCTTC
CDR3aa: CSVAMDTYGYTF

v_gene: TRBV5-1
abundance: NA
j_gene: TRBJ2-2
d_gene: NA
CDR3nt: TGCGCCAGCAGCTCCGACGGGAACACCGGGGAGCTGTTTTTT
CDR3aa: CASSSDGNTGELFF

v_gene: TRBV6-6
abundance: NA
j_gene: TRBJ1-1
d_gene: NA
CDR3nt: TGTGCCAGCATCCAGGACCCTGGGAGGACTGAAGCTTTCTTT
CDR3aa: CASIQDPGRTEAFF

v_gene: TRBV7-3
abundance: NA
j_gene: TRBJ2-3
d_gene: TRBD2
CDR3nt: TGTGCCAGCAGCACCGGGACTAGCGGGGGGGTGGATACGCAGTATTTT
CDR3aa: CASSTGTSGGVDTQYF

v_gene: TRBV14
abundance: NA
j_gene: TRBJ2-2
d_gene: NA
CDR3nt: TGTGCCAGCAGCCAATCGCTCACCGGGGAGCTGTTTTTT
CDR3aa: CASSQSLTGELFF

v_gene: TRBV9
abundance: NA
j_gene: TRBJ1-1
d_gene: NA
CDR3nt: TGTGCCAGCAGCCCCTTGAGCAACTTTAACACTGAAGCTTTCTTT
CDR3aa: CASSPLSNFNTEAFF

v_gene: TRBV7-9
abundance: NA
j_gene: TRBJ2-1
d_gene: NA
CDR3nt: TGTGCCAGCAGCTTATACCCCGATGAGCAGTTCTTC
CDR3aa: CASSLYPDEQFF

v_gene: TRBV6-5
abundance: few
j_gene: TRBJ2-7
d_gene: NA
CDR3nt: TGTGCCAGCAGTCCCAGGCTTTCGGGCGAGCAGTACTTC
CDR3aa: CASSPRLSGEQYF

v_gene: TRBV6-1
abundance: NA
j_gene: TRBJ1-1
d_gene: NA
CDR3nt: TGTGCCAGCAGTCAACAGGGAAACACTGAAGCTTTCTTT
CDR3aa: CASSQQGNTEAFF

v_gene: TRBV2
abundance: NA
j_gene: TRBJ2-2
d_gene: NA
CDR3nt: TGTGCCAGCAGTGAAGCTGCCAGCGGGGAGCTGTTTTTT
CDR3aa: CASSEAASGELFF

v_gene: TRBV7-9
abundance: NA
j_gene: TRBJ2-6
d_gene: NA
CDR3nt: TGTGCCAGCAGTTCGATGGCCAACGTCCTGACTTTC
CDR3aa: CASSSMANVLTF

v_gene: TRBV5-4
abundance: NA
j_gene: TRBJ1-1
d_gene: NA
CDR3nt: TGTGCCAGCAGCAGTCCACAGGAAGAACAAGCAGCTTTCTTT
CDR3aa: CASSSPQEEQAAFF

v_gene: TRBV4-2
abundance: NA
j_gene: TRBJ1-1
d_gene: NA
CDR3nt: TGTGCCAGCAGCCAAGTTGGGATGGGCACTGAAGCTTTCTTT
CDR3aa: CASSQVGMGTEAFF

v_gene: TRBV5-4
abundance: NA
j_gene: TRBJ2-5
d_gene: NA
CDR3nt: TGTGCCAGCAGCGAAATTAGGGGGGCCTTGGCGGAGACCCAGTACTTC
CDR3aa: CASSEIRGALAETQYF

v_gene: TRBV5-1
abundance: NA
j_gene: TRBJ2-5
d_gene: NA
CDR3nt: TGCGCCAGCAGCTTGGCCGGGACTCCCGGAGCGACCCAGTACTTC
CDR3aa: CASSLAGTPGATQYF

v_gene: TRBV5-1
abundance: NA
j_gene: TRBJ2-3
d_gene: NA
CDR3nt: TGCGCCAGCTTCGGGGGGACAAGCACAGATACGCAGTATTTT
CDR3aa: CASFGGTSTDTQYF

v_gene: TRBV9
abundance: NA
j_gene: TRBJ2-5
d_gene: TRBD2
CDR3nt: TGTGCCAGCAGCGCGAGGACTAGCGGGGGGGAGGACCAGTACTTC
CDR3aa: CASSARTSGGEDQYF

v_gene: TRBV5-1
abundance: NA
j_gene: TRBJ1-2
d_gene: TRBD1
CDR3nt: TGCGCCAGCACCAGTCAGGGGGACTATGGCTACACCTTC
CDR3aa: CASTSQGDYGYTF

v_gene: TRBV9
abundance: NA
j_gene: TRBJ2-5
d_gene: TRBD2
CDR3nt: TGTGCCAGCTCCCGACGGGGGGATGAGACCCAGTACTTC
CDR3aa: CASSRRGDETQYF

v_gene: TRBV19
abundance: NA
j_gene: TRBJ1-1
d_gene: TRBD1
CDR3nt: TGTGCCAGTAGTATAAGGGGGCGAGGCACTGAAGCTTTCTTT
CDR3aa: CASSIRGRGTEAFF

v_gene: TRBV30
abundance: NA
j_gene: TRBJ2-7
d_gene: TRBD2
CDR3nt: TGTGCCTGGAGCGGGGGGGCATTTGAGCAGTACTTC
CDR3aa: CAWSGGAFEQYF

v_gene: TRBV15
abundance: NA
j_gene: TRBJ2-5
d_gene: TRBD2
CDR3nt: TGTGCCACCAGCAGAGGAGGGGGACTAGCGGGGGGACAAGAGACCCAGTACTTC
CDR3aa: CATSRGGGLAGGQETQYF

v_gene: TRBV11-2
abundance: NA
j_gene: TRBJ2-7
d_gene: TRBD2
CDR3nt: TGTGCCAGCAGACGCACTAGCGGGGGGCCCTACGAGCAGTACTTC
CDR3aa: CASRRTSGGPYEQYF

v_gene: TRBV10-3
abundance: NA
j_gene: TRBJ2-1
d_gene: NA
CDR3nt: TGTGCCATCAGTGAGTCTATAGGGACACCGACTGACTCCAATGAGCAGTTCTTC
CDR3aa: CAISESIGTPTDSNEQFF

v_gene: TRBV5-1
abundance: NA
j_gene: TRBJ2-5
d_gene: NA
CDR3nt: TGCGCCAGCGCTGAGGGGGAGACCCAGTACTTC
CDR3aa: CASAEGETQYF

v_gene: TRBV6-5
abundance: NA
j_gene: TRBJ1-6
d_gene: NA
CDR3nt: TGTGCCAGCAGGTCAGGGCGTGAATCACCCCTCCACTTT
CDR3aa: CASRSGRESPLHF

v_gene: TRBV19
abundance: medium-sized
j_gene: TRBJ1-3
d_gene: NA
CDR3nt: TGTGCCAGTAGTATACTCGGCGCTTCTAGCTCTGGAAACACCATATATTTT
CDR3aa: CASSILGASSSGNTIYF

v_gene: TRBV5-8
abundance: NA
j_gene: TRBJ2-1
d_gene: TRBD2
CDR3nt: TGTGCCAGCAGCTTGCGGGGGGAATCCGTTGAGCAGTTCTTC
CDR3aa: CASSLRGESVEQFF

v_gene: TRBV30
abundance: NA
j_gene: TRBJ1-1
d_gene: TRBD1
CDR3nt: TGTGCCTGGAGTGAAGGGGGCGGATATGGCACTGAAGCTTTCTTT
CDR3aa: CAWSEGGGYGTEAFF

v_gene: TRBV10-2
abundance: NA
j_gene: TRBJ1-4
d_gene: TRBD1
CDR3nt: TGCGCCAGCAGGCCTCTACAGGGGGCTCGGGAAAAACTGTTTTTT
CDR3aa: CASRPLQGAREKLFF

v_gene: TRBV28
abundance: once
j_gene: TRBJ1-1
d_gene: NA
CDR3nt: TGTGCCAGCAGTTTCGACCCGGTGGGAGCTTTCTTT
CDR3aa: CASSFDPVGAFF

v_gene: TRBV4-1
abundance: few
j_gene: TRBJ2-1
d_gene: NA
CDR3nt: TGCGCCAGCAGCCGCCTAAGTGGGGGCAGTAACAATGAGCAGTTCTTC
CDR3aa: CASSRLSGGSNNEQFF

v_gene: TRBV6-5
abundance: NA
j_gene: TRBJ1-2
d_gene: NA
CDR3nt: TGTGCCAGCAGCGCGGGGACCGTGAGCTACACCTTC
CDR3aa: CASSAGTVSYTF

v_gene: TRBV7-9
abundance: NA
j_gene: TRBJ2-1
d_gene: TRBD2
CDR3nt: TGTGCCAGCAGCTTAGGGGCTAGCGGGGGGGCTGATGAGCAGTTCTTC
CDR3aa: CASSLGASGGADEQFF

v_gene: TRBV5-4
abundance: NA
j_gene: TRBJ1-5
d_gene: NA
CDR3nt: TGTGCCAGCAGCTTGAGTGGACAGCCGGTATTGCATTTT
CDR3aa: CASSLSGQPVLHF

v_gene: TRBV6-1
abundance: once
j_gene: TRBJ1-6
d_gene: TRBD1
CDR3nt: TGTGCCAGCAGTGCCCAGGGGGGGGATTCACCCCTCCACTTT
CDR3aa: CASSAQGGDSPLHF

v_gene: TRBV19
abundance: NA
j_gene: TRBJ2-1
d_gene: NA
CDR3nt: TGTGCCAGTAGTATAGGGAGCGGTATATCCTACAATGAGCAGTTCTTC
CDR3aa: CASSIGSGISYNEQFF

v_gene: TRBV11-2
abundance: NA
j_gene: TRBJ1-2
d_gene: TRBD1
CDR3nt: TGTGCCAGCAGCTTAGAGGCATGGGACAGAGGCTACACCTTC
CDR3aa: CASSLEAWDRGYTF

v_gene: TRBV11-2
abundance: NA
j_gene: TRBJ2-1
d_gene: TRBD2
CDR3nt: TGTGCCAGCAGCCCTGGACTAGCGTCCTACAATGAGCAGTTCTTC
CDR3aa: CASSPGLASYNEQFF